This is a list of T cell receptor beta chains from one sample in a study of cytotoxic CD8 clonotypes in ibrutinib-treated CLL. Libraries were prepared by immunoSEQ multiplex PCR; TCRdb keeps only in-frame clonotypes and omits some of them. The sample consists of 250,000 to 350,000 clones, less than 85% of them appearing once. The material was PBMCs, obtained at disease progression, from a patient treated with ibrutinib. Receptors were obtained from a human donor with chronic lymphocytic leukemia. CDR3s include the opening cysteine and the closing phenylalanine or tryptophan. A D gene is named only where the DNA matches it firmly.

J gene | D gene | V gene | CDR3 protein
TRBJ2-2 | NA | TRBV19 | CASSIHNTGELFF
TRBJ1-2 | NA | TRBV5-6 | CASSLLRTNYGYTF
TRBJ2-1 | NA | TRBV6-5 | CASSYLQVTYNEQFF
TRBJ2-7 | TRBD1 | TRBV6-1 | CASSERQGTYEQYF
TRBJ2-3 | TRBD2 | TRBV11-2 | CASSLLSGRGGVTDTQYF
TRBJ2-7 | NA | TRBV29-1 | CSVELDTYEQYF
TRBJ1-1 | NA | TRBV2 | CASSRESRRAFF
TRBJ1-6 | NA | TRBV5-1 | CASSFQGAYNSPLHF
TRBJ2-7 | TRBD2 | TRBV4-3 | CASSQEIGEGREQYF
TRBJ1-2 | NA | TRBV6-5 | CASSYVPGADGYTF
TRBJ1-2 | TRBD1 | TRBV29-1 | CSVAPGTGGSGYTF
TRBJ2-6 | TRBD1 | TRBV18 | CASSQTGGLSGANVLTF
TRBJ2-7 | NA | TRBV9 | CASSVDEGYGLLYEQYF
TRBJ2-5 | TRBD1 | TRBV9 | CASSAWTGSQETQYF
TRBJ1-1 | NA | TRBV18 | CASSPLGGIHTEAFF
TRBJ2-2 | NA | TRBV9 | CASSVRRENTGELFF
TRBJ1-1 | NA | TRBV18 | CASSPTIEPGTEAFF
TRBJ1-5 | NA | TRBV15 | CATSRPVDSNQPQHF
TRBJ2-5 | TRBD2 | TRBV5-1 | CASSNAPTSGSETQYF
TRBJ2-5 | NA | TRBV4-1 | CASSQVGGQETQYF
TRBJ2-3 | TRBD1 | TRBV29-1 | CIVGRGRDRSGLHF
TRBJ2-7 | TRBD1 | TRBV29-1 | CSVEGTGYEQYF
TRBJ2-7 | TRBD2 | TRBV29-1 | CSVAGLDSYEQYF
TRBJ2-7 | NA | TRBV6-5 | CASAGPYEQYF
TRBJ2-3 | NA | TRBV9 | CASSVGQLATDTQYF
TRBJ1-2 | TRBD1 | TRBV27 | CASSLVYGTGDYGYTF
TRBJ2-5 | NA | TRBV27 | CASSFRGIQETQYF
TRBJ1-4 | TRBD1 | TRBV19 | CASSSRGTGDEKLFF
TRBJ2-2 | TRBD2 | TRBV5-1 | CASSSLAGGNTGELFF
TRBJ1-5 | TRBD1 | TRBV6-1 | CASNPGQGGYQPQHF
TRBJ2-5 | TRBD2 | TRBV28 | CASSLSGGAGETQYF
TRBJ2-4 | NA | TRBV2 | CASSGAMIQYF
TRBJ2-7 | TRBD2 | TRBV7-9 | CASSETSGGIYEQYF
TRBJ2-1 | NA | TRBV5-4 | CASSLGRRTSSYNEQFF
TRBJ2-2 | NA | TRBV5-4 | CASSLLVSGELFF
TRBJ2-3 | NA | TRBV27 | CASSWASTDTQYF
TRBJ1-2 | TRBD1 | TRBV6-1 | CASSDPRGPRPNYGYTF
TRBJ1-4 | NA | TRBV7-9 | CASSLARGAAGEKLFF
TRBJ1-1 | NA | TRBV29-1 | CSVDVGNTEAFF
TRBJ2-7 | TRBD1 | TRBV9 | CASSVAGQAYEQYF
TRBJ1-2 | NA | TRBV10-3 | CAISESYSAGGYTF
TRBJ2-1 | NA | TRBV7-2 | CASSISANNEQFF
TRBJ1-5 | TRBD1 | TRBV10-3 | CASSRDRNSNQPQHF
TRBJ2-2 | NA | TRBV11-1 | CASSLKTSTNTGELFF
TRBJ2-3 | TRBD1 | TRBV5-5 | CASSLVGQGDTQYF
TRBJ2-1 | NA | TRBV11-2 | CASSPAGSPYNEQFF
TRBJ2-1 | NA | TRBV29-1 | CSVEDRRGPYNEQFF
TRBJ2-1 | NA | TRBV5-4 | CASSGSRGPNEQFF
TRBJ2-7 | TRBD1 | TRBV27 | CASSLMGDSPGEQYF
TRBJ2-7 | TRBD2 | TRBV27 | CASSPGGLAGGDEQYF
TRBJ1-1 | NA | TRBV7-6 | CASSEDRNTEAFF
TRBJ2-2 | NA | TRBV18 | CASSPQGRGDTGELFF
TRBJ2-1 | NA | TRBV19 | CASSRSADSKHNEQFF
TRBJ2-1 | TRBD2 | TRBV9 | CASSATSGKYNEQFF
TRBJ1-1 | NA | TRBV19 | CASISPRNTEAFF